This T cell receptor beta chain comes out of a study of shared clonotypes between healthy human individuals. Sequenced by immunoSEQ multiplex PCR; TCRdb stores in-frame clones only, minus some. The data show nearly 1,000,000 clones, roughly 72% seen once. CDR1 is SGHRS, CDR2 YFSETQ, per germline. Trimming took 7 bases from V and 0 from J; bases not matched to a gene: 16. The CDR3 consists of 18 residues. This sequence originates from a man in his late teens or twenties in good health. Sequenced material: memory CD4+ T cells sorted from blood. The subset denotes: CD45RA-negative fraction. The V call is TRBV5-1, the J call TRBJ2-7; 10 bases are shared with TRBD1. The CDR3 loop reads CASGGGNLGQGNSYEQYF. For the CDR3, the DNA is TGCGCCAGCGGAGGGGGCAACTTGGGACAGGGGAACTCCTACGAGCAGTACTTC.